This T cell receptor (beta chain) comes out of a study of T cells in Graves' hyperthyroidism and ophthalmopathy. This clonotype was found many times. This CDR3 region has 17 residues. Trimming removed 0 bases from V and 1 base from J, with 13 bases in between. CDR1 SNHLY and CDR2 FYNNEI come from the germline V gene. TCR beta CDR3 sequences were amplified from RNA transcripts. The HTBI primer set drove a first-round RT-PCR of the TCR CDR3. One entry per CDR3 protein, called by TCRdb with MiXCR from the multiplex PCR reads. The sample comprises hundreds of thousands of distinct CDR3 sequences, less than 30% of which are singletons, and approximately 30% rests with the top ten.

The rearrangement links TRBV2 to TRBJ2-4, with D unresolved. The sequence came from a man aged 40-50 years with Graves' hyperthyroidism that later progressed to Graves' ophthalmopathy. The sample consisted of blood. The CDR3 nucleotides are TGTGCCAGCAGTGAAGCGCTTTTGAGGAAGGCCAAAAACATTCAGTACTTC. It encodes CASSEALLRKAKNIQYF. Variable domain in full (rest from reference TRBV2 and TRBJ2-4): EPEVTQTPSHQVTQMGQEVILRCVPISNHLYFYWYRQILGQKVEFLVSFYNNEISEKSEIFDDQFSVERPDGSNFTLKIRSTKLEDSAMYFCASSEALLRKAKNIQYFGAGTRLSVL.